These 21 T cell receptor beta chains came from one sample sequenced in a study of T and B cells in COVID-19 patients. BIOMED2 TRB-A/B primer pools were used in multiplex TRB PCR. Via MiXCR, TCRdb re-called the multiplex PCR reads, giving one row per CDR3 protein. This table holds around 20,000 distinct CDR3 sequences, about 32% found once. From blood, roughly 220-550 ng of genomic DNA served as TRB template. The sample comprised blood. These receptors all come from a human donor who had recovered from COVID-19.

The V and J genes are TRBV19 and TRBJ2-4; TRBD2 matches at 11 bases. Germline-derived CDR1 and CDR2 are LNHDA and SQIVND (reference sequence). The CDR3 totals 16 residues. V shed 3 bases and J 2 bases; nucleotides not matched to a gene: 3. The CDR3 DNA follows: TGTGCCAGTAGTATTCCGACTAGCGGGACCAAAAACATTCAGTACTTC. Its translation: CASSIPTSGTKNIQYF.

The chain combines TRBV27 with TRBJ1-1; no clear D. The CDR3 loop spans 15 amino acids. Trimming removed 3 bases from V and 1 base from J, with 12 bases in between. From germline, CDR1 is MNHEY and CDR2 SMNVEV (reference sequence). CDR3 loop: CASSFNGNWNTEAFF. The CDR3 coding sequence is TGTGCCAGCAGTTTTAATGGCAACTGGAACACTGAAGCTTTCTTT.

This clonotype was found a few times. The V and J genes are TRBV6-2 or TRBV6-3 and TRBJ2-7; 7 bases are shared with TRBD2. This CDR3 has 14 residues. The V gene's germline CDR1 is MNHEY and CDR2 SVGEGT. Trimming cost V 5 bases and J 3 bases; bases outside gene matches: 7. CDR3 in amino acids: CASSPPGTIYEQYF. DNA for the CDR3: TGTGCCAGCAGTCCCCCCGGGACTATCTACGAGCAGTACTTC.

CDR3 region: CASSSQGAHGANVLTF. Written as DNA, the CDR3 is TGTGCCAGCAGCTCGCAGGGGGCGCACGGGGCCAACGTCCTGACTTTC. The chain has TRBV7-3 and TRBJ2-6, with 8 bases identical to TRBD1. This CDR3 spans 16 amino acids. The V gene's germline CDR1 is SGHTA and CDR2 FQGTGA. J was trimmed by 4 bases and V by 4 bases; bases with no gene match: 6.

This rearrangement joins TRBV10-3 to TRBJ2-1; a weak D match, TRBD2 (5 bases). Germline V CDR1 and CDR2: ENHRY, SYGVKD. V was pared by 11 bases and J by 7 bases, with 12 bases between. CDR3 size: 11 residues. The CDR3 here is CAVGSENEQFF. In DNA form, the CDR3 reads TGTGCCGTAGGTAGCGAGAATGAGCAGTTCTTC.

The rearrangement links TRBV19 to TRBJ1-5; TRBD1 might be the D (5 bases). CDR3 length: 13 amino acids. Trimming took 10 bases from V and 7 from J, leaving 17 bases between them. Germline V gene data show CDR1 as LNHDA and CDR2 as SQIVND (reference sequence). The CDR3, as DNA: TGTGCCACCCACGCACGGGGCTGGCAGCCCCAGCATTTT. This codes for CATHARGWQPQHF.

This clonotype was counted a few times. V is TRBV20-1 and J is TRBJ2-7; TRBD2 matches 9 bases. This CDR3 spans 14 amino acids. Germline V gives CDR1 DFQATT, CDR2 SNEGSKA (reference sequence). Unmatched junction bases numbered 8, after V lost 6 bases and J lost 2 bases. CDR3 sequence (DNA): TGCAGTGCGATACTAGCGGGCGCGGCCTACGAGCAGTACTTC. It specifies CSAILAGAAYEQYF.

This clonotype came up a few times. The J gene is TRBJ1-6, the V gene TRBV12-3 or TRBV12-4; 8 bases align to TRBD1. This CDR3 is 14 amino acids long. The junction had 9 bases not matched to a gene; V was cut back by 7 bases and J by 10 bases. In DNA form, the CDR3 reads TGTGCCAGCAACAACCAGGGGGCTCGGTCACCCCTCCACTTT. This encodes CASNNQGARSPLHF.

This clonotype was recorded a few times. The V and J genes are TRBV19 and TRBJ1-1, with D hard to call. This CDR3 is built from 17 residues. Per the germline V gene, CDR1 is LNHDA and CDR2 is SQIVND (reference sequence). Between the trimmed V and J ends, which lost 1 base and 1 base, there was a span of 16 bases. The CDR3 bases are TGTGCCAGTAGTATAGGTGTGGGGTCGGGTTGGAACACTGAAGCTTTCTTT. Translated, it gives CASSIGVGSGWNTEAFF.

This chain connects TRBV6-5 to TRBJ2-1, with 10 bases lining up with TRBD1. The CDR3 length is 15 residues. The V segment lost 10 bases and the J segment 7 bases; nucleotides outside the gene matches: 13. Per the germline V gene, CDR1 is MNHEY and CDR2 is SVGAGI. Written as DNA, the CDR3 is TGTGCCAAGCCCGGAGACAGGGGGCGCATTAATGAGCAGTTCTTC. It specifies CAKPGDRGRINEQFF.

The CDR3 nucleotides are TGTGCCAGCAGCAAAGGGGGCGGCGGGAGCGGGACAGATACGCAGTATTTT. The encoded protein is CASSKGGGGSGTDTQYF. The chain has TRBV12-3 or TRBV12-4 and TRBJ2-3; D may be TRBD1 or TRBD2 (7 bases each). Deletions cut 6 bases from V and 3 bases from J, with 22 bases between. CDR3 length: 17 amino acids.

The sample holds a few counts of this clonotype. This sequence joins TRBV6-5 and TRBJ1-5; TRBD1 matches 10 bases. The trim removed 6 bases at V and 2 bases at J, leaving 4 bases unmatched. Germline V gene sequence: CDR1 MNHEY, CDR2 SVGAGI. The CDR3 length is 15 residues. This CDR3 is CASRTGTGGNQPQHF. DNA of the CDR3: TGTGCCAGCAGAACCGGGACAGGGGGCAATCAGCCCCAGCATTTT.

This chain joins TRBV18 and TRBJ2-3, with 7 bases fitting TRBD2. This CDR3 spans 16 amino acids. The trim removed 0 bases at V and 6 bases at J, leaving 9 bases unmatched. Germline lookup yields CDR1 KGHSH and CDR2 LQKENI. CDR3: CASSPPTGGAPDTQYF. CDR3 bases: TGTGCCAGCTCACCACCAACGGGAGGCGCACCGGATACGCAGTATTTT. Based on the CDR3 plus reference TRBV18 and TRBJ2-3, the full variable domain is NAGVMQNPRHLVRRRGQEARLRCSPMKGHSHVYWYRQLPEEGLKFMVYLQKENIIDESGMPKERFSAEFPKEGPSILRIQQVVRGDSAAYFCASSPPTGGAPDTQYFGPGTRLTVL.

The rearrangement uses TRBV7-9 and TRBJ2-6; D perhaps matches TRBD1 (6 bases). The CDR3 consists of 14 residues. V shed 5 bases and J shed 10 bases, with 15 bases lying between them. CDR1 and CDR2 from the germline V gene are SEHNR and FQNEAQ (reference sequence). The CDR3 DNA reads as TGTGCCAGCAGCCGCTACAGGGTTTTTAACGTCCTGACTTTC. It is translated as CASSRYRVFNVLTF.

This clonotype was seen repeatedly, ten times or more. The rearrangement joins TRBV19 to TRBJ1-4; 10 positions match TRBD1. The CDR3 contains 18 residues. The germline CDR1 and CDR2 sequences are LNHDA and SQIVND (reference sequence). J was trimmed by 3 bases and V by 5 bases; bases with no gene match: 12. The chain's CDR3 is CASSPRDRGKVANEKLFF. DNA of the CDR3: TGTGCCAGTAGTCCCCGGGACAGGGGCAAGGTGGCTAATGAAAAACTGTTTTTT.

The chain carries TRBV30 and TRBJ1-2; possibly TRBD1 for D (5 bases). This CDR3 spans 12 amino acids. The germline CDR1 and CDR2 sequences are GTSNPN and SVGIG (reference sequence). V lost 5 bases and J 8 bases, leaving 15 bases between the germline ends. In DNA form, the CDR3 reads TGTGCCTGGGCTCTCCAGGGATCCGGCTACACCTTC. It encodes CAWALQGSGYTF. Supplemented by reference TRBV30 and TRBJ1-2, the full variable domain reads SQTIHQWPATLVQPVGSPLSLECTVEGTSNPNLYWYRQAAGRGLQLLFYSVGIGQISSEVPQNLSASRPQDRQFILSSKKLLLSDSGFYLCAWALQGSGYTFGSGTRLTVV.

Comment on this clonotype: This may be a read error: a much more frequent sequence differs by one nucleotide. V is TRBV18 and J is TRBJ2-3; 13 nucleotides agree with TRBD2. Germline-derived CDR1 and CDR2 are KGHSH and LQKENI. The CDR3 has 17 residues. V shed 6 bases and J 0 bases; nucleotides not matched to a gene: 6. This CDR3 is CASSGLAGRASTDTQYF. In nucleotides, the CDR3 is TGTGCCAGCTCGGGACTAGCGGGACGAGCTAGCACAGATACGCAGTATTTT. Looking up the rest from reference TRBV18 and TRBJ2-3 gives the full variable domain: NAGVMQNPRHLVRRRGQEARLRCSPMKGHSHVYWYRQLPEEGLKFMVYLQKENIIDESGMPKERFSAEFPKEGPSILRIQQVVRGDSAAYFCASSGLAGRASTDTQYFGPGTRLTVL.

The rearrangement joins TRBV20-1 to TRBJ1-2, with no clear D. The CDR3 is 11 residues long. Between the trimmed V and J ends, which lost 3 bases and 4 bases, there was a span of 6 bases. CDR1 and CDR2 from the germline V gene are DFQATT and SNEGSKA (reference sequence). CDR3 amino acids: CSASIGYGYTF. The CDR3 DNA sequence: TGCAGTGCTAGTATCGGCTATGGCTACACCTTC.

This clonotype is labeled as medium-sized (0.01 to 0.1%). The chain couples TRBV5-4 to TRBJ2-2; TRBD2 matches at 8 bases. After removal of 4 bases from V and 7 bases from J, the junction contained 12 bases not matched to a gene. Germline CDR1 SGHNT, CDR2 YYREEE (reference sequence). The CDR3 extends over 16 amino acids. In DNA form, the CDR3 reads TGTGCCAGCAGCCTGGCGGCTAGCGGGTCGCACGGGGAGCTGTTTTTT. This encodes CASSLAASGSHGELFF.

The CDR3 sequence: CASSYGTPSTDTQYF. The CDR3 DNA sequence: TGTGCCAGTAGTTACGGGACGCCTAGCACAGATACGCAGTATTTT. The chain employs TRBV19 and TRBJ2-3; D may correspond to TRBD1 or TRBD2 (5 bases each). Germline V gives CDR1 LNHDA, CDR2 SQIVND (reference sequence). V lost 5 bases, J lost 0 bases, and 12 bases lay in between. This CDR3 region has 15 residues. The variable domain in full, with the rest retrieved from reference TRBV19 and TRBJ2-3, is DGGITQSPKYLFRKEGQNVTLSCEQNLNHDAMYWYRQDPGQGLRLIYYSQIVNDFQKGDIAEGYSVSREKKESFPLTVTSAQKNPTAFYLCASSYGTPSTDTQYFGPGTRLTVL.

The rearrangement uses TRBV5-1 and TRBJ2-2, with D perhaps TRBD2 (6 bases). The V and J ends lost 2 bases and 6 bases respectively, with 11 bases between them. This CDR3 is built from 14 residues. In germline, CDR1 is SGHRS, CDR2 YFSETQ. For the CDR3, the DNA is TGCGCCAGCAGCTTACTAGCTTTCGCCGGGGAGCTGTTTTTT. Translation gives CASSLLAFAGELFF.